The T cell receptor (beta chain) described here comes from a study of radiotherapy plus CTLA-4 blockade in lung cancer. Only a few counts were recorded for this clone. Its cognate antigen is unknown. Study findings and constraints: Following radiotherapy plus ipilimumab, tumor-derived TCR clones expanded in the blood.

Sequenced by immunoSEQ multiplex PCR; TCRdb stores in-frame clones only, minus some. The data show some 90,000 clones, over 80% seen once. Germline CDR1 is MGHRA and CDR2 is YSYEKL. This CDR3 spans 16 amino acids. V was cut by 3 bases and J by 0 bases, with 11 bases left in between. This TCR came from a human donor with non-small cell lung cancer who had stable disease on radiotherapy plus ipilimumab. J is TRBJ1-4 and V is TRBV4-1, with D tentatively TRBD1 (6 bases). Source: peripheral blood, taken from a patient treated with radiotherapy plus ipilimumab. The CDR3 DNA is TGCGCCAGCAGCCAGACCCCAGGGGCAACTAATGAAAAACTGTTTTTT. Its protein is CASSQTPGATNEKLFF.